A few counts support the clone carrying this T cell receptor (beta chain). What it binds is not known. This record belongs to a study of vaccination and CD4 T cells after COVID-19. The study, taken as a whole, reports: There was no significant change from about 20 to 38 median reactive clonotypes.

Indicated treatment: approximately 11-day PBMC culture with coronavirus spike peptide pools or control peptides (ViraFEST assay). CD4+ T lymphocytes from the unexposed donor were collected before the COVID-19 pandemic (2011-2018). The ViraFEST method relied on peptide pools to expand antigen-specific T cells, followed by TCR sequencing. Sequencing of the DNA from cultured CD4+ T cells was carried out with the Oncomine TCR Beta short-read assay. TCRdb processed the PCR reads anew with MiXCR; each CDR3 protein has one entry. The sample records about 8,300 distinct CDR3 sequences, roughly 32% being singletons. The CDR3 runs 11 residues. V lost 3 bases and J 13 bases, leaving 13 bases between the germline ends. CDR1 is DFQATT and CDR2 is SNEGSKA in the germline V gene (reference sequence).

This sequence was found in a human donor in good health. Sequencing was carried out using CD4+ T cells from blood, cultured in vitro. The chain is built from TRBV20-1 and TRBJ2-4; possibly TRBD2 for D (6 bases). CDR3: CSARGDGGQYF. The CDR3 nucleotides read TGCAGTGCTAGGGGGGACGGAGGGCAGTACTTC.